This T cell receptor beta chain appears in the sequencing data of a study of metastatic and nonmetastatic thyroid tumors (dated by TCRdb to 2018 to 2020). Regarding the complete study: Repertoires from peripheral blood and from tumor or nodule tissue samples of malignant and benign thyroid patients were compared. Study-wide findings and limitations: In both blood and tumor samples, TCR beta diversity was reported to be significantly higher in malignant tumors than in benign nodules.

Spanning cysteine to phenylalanine, the CDR3 consists of 14 amino acids. Only the CDR3 region is kept as DNA, spanning 42 bases read in frame from base 1. Deletion took 1 base off V and 9 bases off J, with a span of 15 bases between the germline ends. Looking up the germline V gene (reference sequence) yields CDR1 LNHDA and CDR2 SQIVND. Before undergoing thyroid surgery, none of the patients had been given any kind of treatment. Using T-cell receptor beta sequencing, the researchers looked back retrospectively at clinical samples from patients, gathered between about 2012 and 2018. Libraries were prepared through PCR. Sequencing was carried out with an Illumina HiSeq 4000. High-throughput sequencing was used to profile the TCR beta-chain CDR3 region of every patient. The study's processing was this. A classifier to discriminate distant-metastatic papillary thyroid cancer patients was built from CDR3 differences across clinicopathological groups. Repertoire diversity was assessed with the Shannon index, and tumor-blood repertoire similarity with the Morisita-Horn index. TCRdb's own reprocessing of the public reads used fastp at Q25 and MiXCR and kept productive beta chains. The V and J calls were not made by the authors but by TCRdb's processing. Within this sample are under 55,000 clones, with approximately 19% of them counted one time only. The ten largest make up almost 3% of the sample.

In this sample, this clone turned up many times. The target of this receptor is not known. Base qualities were left out, and no much larger clone turns up one base away. The sample comprised blood. Rearrangement joined TRBV19 to TRBJ2-5, with TRBD1 perhaps the D gene, on 5 matching bases. The receptor was derived from a female donor with papillary thyroid cancer or a benign thyroid nodule (not recorded which). Some clones in this sample may be carry-over from other donors' samples. The encoded CDR3 is CASSIGTRDQAQYF. The DNA is TGTGCCAGTAGTATAGGGACACGAGATCAGGCCCAGTACTTC.